The rows below give T cell receptor beta chains drawn from one sample of a study of OX40 agonist ivuxolimab in advanced cancers. TCRdb's copy holds only in-frame clones and misses some; the assay was immunoSEQ multiplex PCR. The sample lists more than 65,000 clones, about 85% occurring once. Sequencing was performed on CD4+ or CD8+ T cells sorted from blood, taken in a trial of the OX40 agonist ivuxolimab. Every receptor here comes from an adult with an advanced solid tumor such as melanoma, head and neck, liver or kidney cancer. CDR3s include the opening cysteine and the closing phenylalanine or tryptophan. The D gene is left open where the match is weak. Not every row has a clone size; where given, it reads once, few, many or a size class.

v_gene: TRBV7-9; abundance: NA; j_gene: TRBJ2-3; d_gene: TRBD2; CDR3aa: CASTNLLTSGGKRDTQYF; CDR3nt: TGTGCCAGCACCAACCTTCTGACTAGCGGGGGCAAGCGGGATACGCAGTATTTT
v_gene: TRBV14; abundance: once; j_gene: TRBJ1-1; d_gene: NA; CDR3aa: CASSQDFGGPNTEAFF; CDR3nt: TGTGCCAGCAGCCAAGATTTTGGGGGCCCGAACACTGAAGCTTTCTTT
v_gene: TRBV4-3; abundance: NA; j_gene: TRBJ2-3; d_gene: NA; CDR3aa: CASSQDGAGTDTQYF; CDR3nt: TGCGCCAGCAGCCAAGATGGGGCAGGCACAGATACGCAGTATTTT
v_gene: TRBV15; abundance: NA; j_gene: TRBJ1-6; d_gene: NA; CDR3aa: CATSRDNSPLHF; CDR3nt: TGTGCCACCAGCAGAGATAATTCACCCCTCCACTTT
v_gene: TRBV7-9; abundance: NA; j_gene: TRBJ2-3; d_gene: NA; CDR3aa: CASSLLGGGNTQYF; CDR3nt: TGTGCCAGCAGCTTATTGGGTGGGGGGAATACGCAGTATTTT
v_gene: TRBV5-8; abundance: NA; j_gene: TRBJ1-3; d_gene: NA; CDR3aa: CASSLKIGVFGNTIYF; CDR3nt: TGTGCCAGCAGCTTGAAGATAGGGGTTTTTGGAAACACCATATATTTT
v_gene: TRBV6-6; abundance: NA; j_gene: TRBJ2-5; d_gene: NA; CDR3aa: CASTPGPRETQYF; CDR3nt: TGTGCCAGCACACCCGGGCCAAGGGAGACCCAGTACTTC
v_gene: TRBV5-1; abundance: NA; j_gene: TRBJ1-4; d_gene: NA; CDR3aa: CASSLEDEKLFF; CDR3nt: TGCGCCAGCAGCTTGGAGGATGAAAAACTGTTTTTT
v_gene: TRBV7-8; abundance: NA; j_gene: TRBJ2-5; d_gene: NA; CDR3aa: CASSPSALRGRETQYF; CDR3nt: TGTGCCAGCAGCCCCTCTGCCCTGCGGGGCCGGGAGACCCAGTACTTC
v_gene: TRBV5-1; abundance: NA; j_gene: TRBJ2-2; d_gene: TRBD1; CDR3aa: CASSWNRGQNTGELFF; CDR3nt: TGCGCCAGCAGCTGGAACAGGGGGCAGAACACCGGGGAGCTGTTTTTT
v_gene: TRBV28; abundance: NA; j_gene: TRBJ1-2; d_gene: NA; CDR3aa: CASSLPGILGYGYTF; CDR3nt: TGTGCCAGCAGTTTACCTGGCATTTTGGGTTATGGCTACACCTTC
v_gene: TRBV7-9; abundance: NA; j_gene: TRBJ2-1; d_gene: NA; CDR3aa: CASSLDGGAAYNEQFF; CDR3nt: TGTGCCAGCAGCTTAGATGGGGGGGCCGCCTACAATGAGCAGTTCTTC
v_gene: TRBV7-2; abundance: NA; j_gene: TRBJ1-2; d_gene: NA; CDR3aa: CASSLGQPGLNYGYTF; CDR3nt: TGTGCCAGCAGCTTAGGTCAGCCGGGGTTGAACTATGGCTACACCTTC
v_gene: TRBV6-5; abundance: few; j_gene: TRBJ2-7; d_gene: NA; CDR3aa: CASSYRHGSPEQYF; CDR3nt: TGTGCCAGCAGTTACCGCCACGGCTCCCCCGAGCAGTACTTC
v_gene: TRBV5-6; abundance: NA; j_gene: TRBJ2-3; d_gene: TRBD1; CDR3aa: CASSLPGTGFADTQYF; CDR3nt: TGTGCCAGCAGCTTGCCAGGGACAGGGTTTGCAGATACGCAGTATTTT
v_gene: TRBV10-1; abundance: NA; j_gene: TRBJ1-1; d_gene: NA; CDR3aa: CASSEVRDNTEAFF; CDR3nt: TGCGCCAGCAGTGAGGTCCGGGATAACACTGAAGCTTTCTTT
v_gene: TRBV10-3; abundance: NA; j_gene: TRBJ2-7; d_gene: TRBD2; CDR3aa: CAISGFYEGGPSEQYF; CDR3nt: TGTGCCATCAGTGGGTTTTATGAGGGAGGGCCTAGCGAGCAGTACTTC
v_gene: TRBV28; abundance: NA; j_gene: TRBJ1-4; d_gene: TRBD1; CDR3aa: CASRPGQVRNEKLFF; CDR3nt: TGTGCCAGCAGACCCGGACAGGTTAGGAATGAAAAACTGTTTTTT
v_gene: TRBV28; abundance: NA; j_gene: TRBJ2-7; d_gene: NA; CDR3aa: CASSLAGLPAVYEQYF; CDR3nt: TGTGCCAGCAGTTTAGCAGGACTCCCTGCGGTCTACGAGCAGTACTTC
v_gene: TRBV18; abundance: NA; j_gene: TRBJ2-6; d_gene: NA; CDR3aa: CASSPQVGESGANVLTF; CDR3nt: TGTGCCAGCTCACCACAAGTGGGGGAATCGGGGGCCAACGTCCTGACTTTC
v_gene: TRBV6-6; abundance: NA; j_gene: TRBJ1-1; d_gene: TRBD1; CDR3aa: CASSYSYRGRNTEAFF; CDR3nt: TGTGCCAGCAGTTACTCGTACAGGGGGCGGAACACTGAAGCTTTCTTT
v_gene: TRBV5-1; abundance: NA; j_gene: TRBJ2-5; d_gene: TRBD2; CDR3aa: CASSLGGTSGGLETQYF; CDR3nt: TGCGCCAGCAGCTTGGGGGGCACTAGCGGAGGACTAGAGACCCAGTACTTC
v_gene: TRBV28; abundance: NA; j_gene: TRBJ1-4; d_gene: NA; CDR3aa: CASSSVQGVLTNEKLFF; CDR3nt: TGTGCCAGCAGTTCGGTTCAGGGCGTCTTAACTAATGAAAAACTGTTTTTT
v_gene: TRBV9; abundance: NA; j_gene: TRBJ2-5; d_gene: TRBD2; CDR3aa: CASSVAGGQETQYF; CDR3nt: TGTGCCAGCAGCGTAGCGGGAGGCCAAGAGACCCAGTACTTC
v_gene: TRBV15; abundance: NA; j_gene: TRBJ1-5; d_gene: NA; CDR3aa: CATSRSLSGGTANQPQHF; CDR3nt: TGTGCCACCAGCAGAAGCCTATCCGGGGGAACAGCGAATCAGCCCCAGCATTTT
v_gene: TRBV6-5; abundance: NA; j_gene: TRBJ2-1; d_gene: NA; CDR3aa: CASSPRGVSYNEQFF; CDR3nt: TGTGCCAGCAGTCCGCGGGGCGTTTCCTACAATGAGCAGTTCTTC
v_gene: TRBV18; abundance: NA; j_gene: TRBJ2-2; d_gene: TRBD2; CDR3aa: CASSPSAGGVTGELFF; CDR3nt: TGTGCCAGCTCACCATCGGCGGGAGGCGTAACCGGGGAGCTGTTTTTT
v_gene: TRBV19; abundance: NA; j_gene: TRBJ2-3; d_gene: NA; CDR3aa: CASNRGDADTQYF; CDR3nt: TGTGCCAGTAATCGTGGGGACGCAGATACGCAGTATTTT
v_gene: TRBV19; abundance: NA; j_gene: TRBJ2-3; d_gene: TRBD1; CDR3aa: CASSIGGRGMYF; CDR3nt: TGTGCCAGTAGTATAGGCGGCAGGGGGATGTATTTT
v_gene: TRBV20-1; abundance: NA; j_gene: TRBJ1-2; d_gene: NA; CDR3aa: CSARGGLGYTF; CDR3nt: TGCAGTGCTAGAGGGGGGCTTGGCTACACCTTC
v_gene: TRBV18; abundance: NA; j_gene: TRBJ2-2; d_gene: TRBD2; CDR3aa: CASSPLPGLAGAGTGELFF; CDR3nt: TGTGCCAGCTCACCCCTTCCGGGACTAGCGGGAGCGGGTACCGGGGAGCTGTTTTTT
v_gene: TRBV2; abundance: NA; j_gene: TRBJ1-2; d_gene: NA; CDR3aa: CARLPGEGPNYGYTF; CDR3nt: TGTGCCAGACTCCCTGGCGAGGGCCCGAACTATGGCTACACCTTC
v_gene: TRBV19; abundance: NA; j_gene: TRBJ1-5; d_gene: NA; CDR3aa: CASSITPRRSGANSNQPQHF; CDR3nt: TGTGCCAGTAGTATAACCCCCCGAAGGTCAGGAGCTAATAGCAATCAGCCCCAGCATTTT
v_gene: TRBV19; abundance: NA; j_gene: TRBJ2-7; d_gene: NA; CDR3aa: CASSMLGRDYEQYF; CDR3nt: TGTGCCAGTAGTATGTTAGGCAGGGACTACGAGCAGTACTTC
v_gene: TRBV5-6; abundance: NA; j_gene: TRBJ1-5; d_gene: NA; CDR3aa: CASSLSKVQPQHF; CDR3nt: TGTGCCAGCAGCTTGTCTAAGGTTCAGCCCCAGCATTTT
v_gene: TRBV9; abundance: NA; j_gene: TRBJ1-2; d_gene: NA; CDR3aa: CASLGGRDGYTF; CDR3nt: TGTGCCAGCCTGGGGGGGCGCGATGGCTACACCTTC
v_gene: TRBV27; abundance: NA; j_gene: TRBJ2-6; d_gene: NA; CDR3aa: CASSSQGPGANVLTF; CDR3nt: TGTGCCAGCAGTTCCCAGGGACCTGGGGCCAACGTCCTGACTTTC
v_gene: TRBV7-9; abundance: NA; j_gene: TRBJ1-1; d_gene: NA; CDR3aa: CASSPLTGVNTEAFF; CDR3nt: TGTGCCAGCAGCCCATTAACCGGGGTAAACACTGAAGCTTTCTTT
v_gene: TRBV2; abundance: NA; j_gene: TRBJ2-2; d_gene: TRBD2; CDR3aa: CASSWTSGGLNTGELFF; CDR3nt: TGTGCCAGCAGCTGGACTAGCGGGGGCCTGAACACCGGGGAGCTGTTTTTT
v_gene: TRBV28; abundance: few; j_gene: TRBJ2-3; d_gene: TRBD2; CDR3aa: CASSLVLASGFTDTQYF; CDR3nt: TGTGCCAGCAGTTTGGTCCTCGCTAGCGGCTTCACAGATACGCAGTATTTT
v_gene: TRBV30; abundance: NA; j_gene: TRBJ2-1; d_gene: NA; CDR3aa: CAWSRDFGNEQFF; CDR3nt: TGTGCCTGGAGTCGGGATTTCGGCAATGAGCAGTTCTTC
v_gene: TRBV5-4; abundance: NA; j_gene: TRBJ2-1; d_gene: NA; CDR3aa: CASSYTRNNEQFF; CDR3nt: TGTGCCAGCAGCTATACTAGGAACAATGAGCAGTTCTTC
v_gene: TRBV5-6; abundance: NA; j_gene: TRBJ2-7; d_gene: TRBD2; CDR3aa: CASSKGTSGTWGEQYF; CDR3nt: TGTGCCAGCAGCAAAGGGACTAGCGGGACATGGGGGGAGCAGTACTTC
v_gene: TRBV6-5; abundance: NA; j_gene: TRBJ2-1; d_gene: NA; CDR3aa: CASRGPGLREQFF; CDR3nt: TGTGCCAGCAGAGGCCCGGGCCTGCGTGAGCAGTTCTTC
v_gene: TRBV5-1; abundance: NA; j_gene: TRBJ2-1; d_gene: TRBD2; CDR3aa: CASSSKLAGALNEQFF; CDR3nt: TGCGCCAGCAGCTCAAAACTAGCGGGGGCCCTCAATGAGCAGTTCTTC
v_gene: TRBV6-1; abundance: NA; j_gene: TRBJ1-5; d_gene: NA; CDR3aa: CASSLYRASPKDQHF; CDR3nt: TGTGCCAGCAGTTTATACCGGGCCAGCCCGAAAGACCAGCATTTT
v_gene: TRBV2; abundance: NA; j_gene: TRBJ2-2; d_gene: TRBD2; CDR3aa: CASRSGGASGELFF; CDR3nt: TGTGCCAGCAGGAGCGGGGGGGCCTCCGGGGAGCTGTTTTTT